A single sample gave rise to the 5 T cell receptor beta chains below, sequenced in a study of blood T cell repertoires in COVID-19. Clones were sequenced by immunoSEQ multiplex PCR, and TCRdb holds only the in-frame ones, with some missing. The sample yields some 170,000 clones, 60% to 80% seen once. Sequenced input: PBMCs or T cells enriched from blood (not recorded which). The receptors come from a woman in her forties or fifties who had recovered from COVID-19.

On this clone: Its ends do not fully match the called genes, so a read error is possible. The chain uses TRBV6-1 and TRBJ1-6; D unclear. The CDR3 length is 13 residues. The V gene's germline CDR1 is MNHNS and CDR2 SASEGT. The CDR3, as DNA: TGTGCCAGCAGCGAAGTCGGAGGTTCACCCCTCCACTTT. Amino acids: CASSEVGGSPLHF.

V usage is TRBV5-5 and J usage is TRBJ2-2, with D maybe TRBD1 (5 bases). Per germline, CDR1 SGHKS and CDR2 YYEKEE (reference sequence). The V and J ends lost 6 bases and 0 bases respectively, with 9 bases between them. This CDR3 has 14 residues. The DNA of the CDR3 is TGTGCCAGCAACACAGGAGCGAACACCGGGGAGCTGTTTTTT. Translated, it gives CASNTGANTGELFF.

The V gene is TRBV7-7, the J gene TRBJ2-4; a possible D gene is TRBD2 (6 bases). Trimming left V 6 bases short and J 2 bases short, with 20 bases between. The germline gives CDR1 SSHAT, CDR2 FNYEAQ (reference sequence). This CDR3 spans 17 amino acids. CDR3: CASRGSPKGGTKNIQYF. CDR3 DNA sequence: TGTGCCAGCAGGGGTAGTCCCAAGGGAGGAACCAAAAACATTCAGTACTTC.

J is TRBJ1-3 and V is TRBV7-9, with D uncertain. This CDR3 has 13 residues. Germline CDR1 and CDR2: SEHNR and FQNEAQ (reference sequence). V was pared by 5 bases and J by 0 bases, with 5 bases between. The CDR3 loop reads CASSPSSGNTIYF. The CDR3 DNA reads TGTGCCAGCAGCCCCAGCTCTGGAAACACCATATATTTT.

The rearrangement joins TRBV2 to TRBJ2-3, with D possibly TRBD2 on 6 matching bases. Deletions cut 8 bases from V and 5 bases from J, with 17 bases between. The germline V gene has CDR1 SNHLY and CDR2 FYNNEI. The CDR3 sequence is 14 residues long. CDR3 DNA: TGTGCCAGCGGATTGGAGGGCCTCGGAGATACGCAGTATTTT. It codes for CASGLEGLGDTQYF. The entire variable domain, with the rest obtained from reference TRBV2 and TRBJ2-3, is as follows: EPEVTQTPSHQVTQMGQEVILRCVPISNHLYFYWYRQILGQKVEFLVSFYNNEISEKSEIFDDQFSVERPDGSNFTLKIRSTKLEDSAMYFCASGLEGLGDTQYFGPGTRLTVL.